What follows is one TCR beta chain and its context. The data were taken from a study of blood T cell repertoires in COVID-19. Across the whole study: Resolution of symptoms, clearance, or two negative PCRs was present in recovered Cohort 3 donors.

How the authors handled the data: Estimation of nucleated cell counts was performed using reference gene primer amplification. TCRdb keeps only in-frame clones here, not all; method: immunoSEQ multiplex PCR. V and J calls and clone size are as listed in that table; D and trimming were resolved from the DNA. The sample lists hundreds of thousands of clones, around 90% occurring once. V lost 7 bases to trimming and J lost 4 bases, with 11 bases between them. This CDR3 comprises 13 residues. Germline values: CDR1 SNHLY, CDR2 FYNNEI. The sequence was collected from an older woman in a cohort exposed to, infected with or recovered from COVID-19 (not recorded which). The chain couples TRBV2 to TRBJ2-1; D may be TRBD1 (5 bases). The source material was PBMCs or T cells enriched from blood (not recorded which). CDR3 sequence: CASTRQRYNEQFF. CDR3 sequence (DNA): TGTGCCAGCACGCGACAGAGATACAATGAGCAGTTCTTC. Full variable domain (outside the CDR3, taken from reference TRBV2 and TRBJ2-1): EPEVTQTPSHQVTQMGQEVILRCVPISNHLYFYWYRQILGQKVEFLVSFYNNEISEKSEIFDDQFSVERPDGSNFTLKIRSTKLEDSAMYFCASTRQRYNEQFFGPGTRLTVL.